The sequence of this T cell receptor (beta chain) was determined in a study of blood T cell repertoires in COVID-19. Study in general: Specimens from acute and convalescent COVID-19 originated in the United States, Italy and Spain. PBMCs, B-cell-depleted T cells, or T cells were the source of the cDNA or gDNA that made up the material.

CDR1 is MGHRA and CDR2 is YSYEKL in the germline V gene. V lost 0 bases and J 4 bases, leaving 7 bases between the germline ends. CDR3 length equals 13 residues. In the source study's methods: Estimated nucleated cell counts came from reference gene primer amplification. TCRdb's table, derived via immunoSEQ multiplex PCR, lists solely in-frame clones and lacks some. The V and J calls and clone size were taken over from that table, and D and trimming were inferred from the DNA. The table shows around 99,000 clones, with 80% to 90% occurring only once. The sequenced sample was peripheral blood. The TCR sequence derives from a human donor in a cohort sampled during active COVID-19. V is TRBV4-1 and J is TRBJ2-7; D uncertain. Written as DNA, the CDR3 is TGCGCCAGCAGCCAAGATACCAGGTACGAGCAGTACTTC. It specifies CASSQDTRYEQYF.